These 9 T cell receptor beta chains came from one sample sequenced in a study of T cell changes during pregnancy in multiple sclerosis. Only in-frame clones appear in the TCRdb table, and some are missing; sequencing was by immunoSEQ multiplex PCR. The table has 60,000 or so clones, roughly nine tenths seen once; the top ten hold around 0.85%. Sequenced here: peripheral blood, sampled before pregnancy. All receptors derive from a female donor with multiple sclerosis, enrolled in a pregnancy study.

This clone was detected once. V usage is TRBV7-9 and J usage is TRBJ2-7; the match to TRBD2 covers 8 bases. The CDR3 has 13 residues. V was clipped by 9 bases and J by 1 base; unmatched bases: 5. Per the germline V gene, CDR1 is SEHNR and CDR2 is FQNEAQ (reference sequence). The CDR3 nucleotides are TGTGCCAGTCTCGGGGGGGTTTCCTACGAGCAGTACTTC. As protein: CASLGGVSYEQYF. Complete variable domain (other parts from reference TRBV7-9 and TRBJ2-7): DTGVSQNPRHKITKRGQNVTFRCDPISEHNRLYWYRQTLGQGPEFLTYFQNEAQLEKSRLLSDRFSAERPKGSFSTLEIQRTEQGDSAMYLCASLGGVSYEQYFGPGTRLTVT.

The chain uses TRBV11-3 and TRBJ2-7; no reliable D call. Germline values: CDR1 SGHNT, CDR2 YENEEA. CDR3 size: 13 residues. Trimming took 0 bases from V and 3 from J, leaving 6 bases between them. As DNA, the CDR3 is TGTGCCAGCAGCTTAGATTCGAGCTACGAGCAGTACTTC. Translation: CASSLDSSYEQYF.

The chain is built from TRBV7-2 and TRBJ1-2; TRBD1 matches at 8 bases. The CDR3 has 14 residues. The trim removed 5 bases at V and 8 bases at J, leaving 10 bases unmatched. Germline V gene lookup returns CDR1 SGHTA and CDR2 FQGNSA. This CDR3 reads CASSTPGGFWGYTF. The CDR3, as DNA: TGTGCCAGCAGCACCCCAGGGGGCTTTTGGGGCTACACCTTC.

For this clone: At one end, the junction sequence differs from germline, possibly due to a read error. The gene calls are TRBV9 and TRBJ1-1, with a possible D match to TRBD1 (5 bases). The germline V gene encodes CDR1 SGDLS and CDR2 YYNGEE. The CDR3 runs to 13 residues. The CDR3 sequence: CASSVSGNAEAFF. The CDR3 nucleotides are TGTGCCAGCAGCGTATCAGGGAACGCTGAAGCTTTCTTT.

The chain combines TRBV27 with TRBJ2-7, with D hard to call. This CDR3 is built from 14 residues. The V gene lost 6 bases and the J gene lost 0 bases, with 12 bases spanning the gap. CDR1 MNHEY and CDR2 SMNVEV come from the germline V gene (reference sequence). Here the CDR3 DNA reads TGTGCCAGCAGGGTAGATTCCCTCTCCTACGAGCAGTACTTC. Protein product: CASRVDSLSYEQYF.

DNA of the CDR3: TGTGCCAGTACCCCTCCGGGACAGGGAAGATCAGACACAGATACGCAGTATTTT. Translating it yields CASTPPGQGRSDTDTQYF. The rearrangement joins TRBV19 to TRBJ2-3; 9 positions match TRBD1. J was trimmed by 2 bases and V by 7 bases; bases with no gene match: 16. The CDR3 totals 18 residues. CDR1 LNHDA and CDR2 SQIVND come from the germline V gene (reference sequence).

The sample holds one count of this clone. The rearrangement joins TRBV30 to TRBJ2-5, with 9 bases lining up with TRBD2. Trimming at V came to 5 bases and at J to 4 bases, leaving 8 bases not matched to a gene. From germline, CDR1 is GTSNPN and CDR2 SVGIG (reference sequence). The CDR3 covers 14 residues. CDR3 sequence: CAWGRGGGVETQYF. DNA for the CDR3: TGTGCCTGGGGCCGGGGCGGGGGGGTAGAGACCCAGTACTTC.

The genes are TRBV9 and TRBJ2-5; 14 nucleotides align to TRBD2. From germline, CDR1 is SGDLS and CDR2 YYNGEE. This CDR3 contains 17 residues. V dropped 3 bases and J dropped 5; count of bases not matched to a gene: 9. CDR3 sequence reads: CASSGAGLAGGRETQYF. In nucleotides, the CDR3 is TGTGCCAGCAGCGGGGCCGGACTAGCGGGGGGACGGGAGACCCAGTACTTC. Full variable domain (remainder filled in from reference TRBV9 and TRBJ2-5): DSGVTQTPKHLITATGQRVTLRCSPRSGDLSVYWYQQSLDQGLQFLIQYYNGEERAKGNILERFSAQQFPDLHSELNLSSLELGDSALYFCASSGAGLAGGRETQYFGPGTRLLVL.

The rearrangement joins TRBV7-8 to TRBJ2-1, with D unclear. V was trimmed by 5 bases and J by 8 bases, leaving 7 bases between them. This CDR3 is 11 amino acids long. From germline, CDR1 is SGHVS and CDR2 FQNEAQ. DNA of the CDR3: TGTGCCAGCAGCCCTCAGGATGAGCAGTTCTTC. Its translation: CASSPQDEQFF.